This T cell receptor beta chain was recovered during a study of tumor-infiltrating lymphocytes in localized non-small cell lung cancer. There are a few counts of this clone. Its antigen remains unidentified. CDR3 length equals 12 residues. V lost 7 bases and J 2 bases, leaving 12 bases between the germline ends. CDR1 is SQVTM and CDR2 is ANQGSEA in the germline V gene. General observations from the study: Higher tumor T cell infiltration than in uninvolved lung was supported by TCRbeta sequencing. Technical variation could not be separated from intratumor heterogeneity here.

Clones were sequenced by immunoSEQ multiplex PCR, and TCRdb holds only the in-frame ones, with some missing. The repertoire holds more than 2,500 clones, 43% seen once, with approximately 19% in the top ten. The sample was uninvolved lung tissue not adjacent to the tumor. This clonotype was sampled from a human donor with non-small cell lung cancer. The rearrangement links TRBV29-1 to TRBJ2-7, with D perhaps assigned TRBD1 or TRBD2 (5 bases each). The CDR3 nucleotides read TGCAGCGCCCGGGACCGTCCCTACGAGCAGTACTTC. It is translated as CSARDRPYEQYF.